These 22 T cell receptor beta chains were all obtained from the same sample, sequenced in a study of OX40 agonist ivuxolimab in advanced cancers. The table came from immunoSEQ multiplex PCR; TCRdb's copy has only in-frame clones and leaves some out. The table has more than 65,000 clones, around 85% seen once. The material was CD4+ or CD8+ T cells sorted from blood, obtained in a trial of the OX40 agonist ivuxolimab. The receptors come from an adult with an advanced solid tumor such as melanoma, head and neck, liver or kidney cancer.

The chain carries TRBV10-2 and TRBJ1-1; D remains ambiguous. This CDR3 is built from 17 residues. Trimming removed 6 bases at V and 1 base at J, with 21 bases between. The germline V gene encodes CDR1 WSHSY and CDR2 SAAADI. The CDR3 loop is CASRGTDGGFSNTEAFF. CDR3 DNA sequence: TGCGCCAGCAGAGGAACTGACGGTGGCTTCTCGAACACTGAAGCTTTCTTT.

The J gene is TRBJ2-3, the V gene TRBV18, with D maybe TRBD1 (5 bases). The germline V gene has CDR1 KGHSH and CDR2 LQKENI. The CDR3 runs 14 residues. Trimming took 0 bases from V and 7 from J, leaving 11 bases between them. CDR3 DNA sequence: TGTGCCAGCTCACCACCGGGCAGGGCTCATACGCAGTATTTT. This translates into CASSPPGRAHTQYF.

This clone is a singleton in its sample. This chain connects TRBV19 to TRBJ2-7; D may be TRBD2 (5 bases). Trimming removed 4 bases at V and 3 bases at J, with 16 bases between. The germline V gene has CDR1 LNHDA and CDR2 SQIVND (reference sequence). This CDR3 region has 15 residues. The CDR3 loop reads CASSKAGRADYEQYF. The CDR3 nucleotides are TGTGCCAGTAGTAAGGCCGGGCGGGCAGACTACGAGCAGTACTTC.

The V gene is TRBV11-2, the J gene TRBJ2-1, with 10 positions matching TRBD2. The CDR3 is 15 residues long. Per the germline V gene, CDR1 is SGHAT and CDR2 is FQNNGV. The V segment lost 6 bases and the J segment 7 bases; nucleotides outside the gene matches: 9. CDR3 sequence (DNA): TGTGCCAGCAGACTTCAGCGGGGGGGCAGAAATGAGCAGTTCTTC. Translated: CASRLQRGGRNEQFF.

The chain employs TRBV5-1 and TRBJ2-3, with D tentatively TRBD1 (7 bases). The CDR3 spans 16 residues. V was shortened by 0 bases and J by 3 bases, with 14 bases between the two germline ends. Germline CDR1 SGHRS, CDR2 YFSETQ. As DNA, the CDR3 is TGCGCCAGCAGCTTGGCTAGTCAGGGGGGTACAGATACGCAGTATTTT. Its translation is CASSLASQGGTDTQYF.

V gene TRBV29-1 combines with J gene TRBJ2-5; D is perhaps TRBD1 or TRBD2 (5 bases each). With 5 bases removed from V and 5 bases from J, the gap between germline ends came to 9 bases. Germline-derived CDR1 and CDR2 are SQVTM and ANQGSEA. The CDR3 extends over 11 amino acids. CDR3 amino acids: CSVCEGETQYF. The CDR3 DNA reads as TGCAGCGTTTGCGAGGGGGAGACCCAGTACTTC.

The chain recombines TRBV4-3 with TRBJ2-4; no clear D gene. Germline values: CDR1 LGHNA, CDR2 YSLEER. This CDR3 has 15 residues. Trimming pared 3 bases from V and 5 bases from J, leaving 14 bases between. The CDR3 region is CASSQSWGSENIQYF. The DNA of the CDR3 is TGCGCCAGCAGCCAGTCCTGGGGTTCCGAAAACATTCAGTACTTC.

This clone turned up a few times. This chain uses TRBV9 with TRBJ1-6; D is uncertain. Germline V lookup: CDR1 SGDLS, CDR2 YYNGEE. The CDR3 length is 14 residues. Deletions cut 0 bases from V and 10 bases from J, with 11 bases between. The CDR3 coding sequence is TGTGCCAGCAGCGTAGACGAGGGCGGCTCACCCCTCCACTTT. It specifies CASSVDEGGSPLHF.

The chain recombines TRBV2 with TRBJ1-2, with D possibly matching TRBD1 (5 bases). Trimming cost V 3 bases and J 8 bases, with 16 bases left between them. This CDR3 is built from 14 residues. Germline V gene sequence: CDR1 SNHLY, CDR2 FYNNEI. CDR3 region: CASSDPERGWGYTF. DNA for the CDR3: TGTGCCAGCAGTGATCCGGAAAGGGGATGGGGCTACACCTTC. Drawing the rest from reference TRBV2 and TRBJ1-2, the complete variable domain is EPEVTQTPSHQVTQMGQEVILRCVPISNHLYFYWYRQILGQKVEFLVSFYNNEISEKSEIFDDQFSVERPDGSNFTLKIRSTKLEDSAMYFCASSDPERGWGYTFGSGTRLTVV.

The V and J genes are TRBV10-3 and TRBJ1-4; D is possibly TRBD1 (5 bases). The CDR3 has 14 amino acids. Germline lookup yields CDR1 ENHRY and CDR2 SYGVKD. The V and J ends lost 8 bases and 4 bases respectively, with 14 bases between them. CDR3 protein: CAIGRRDLNEKLFF. The CDR3, as DNA: TGTGCCATCGGGAGGAGGGACCTTAATGAAAAACTGTTTTTT.

This chain links TRBV6-4 with TRBJ2-5; 11 bases match TRBD1. Germline assignment: CDR1 MRHNA and CDR2 SNTAGT. After removal of 2 bases from V and 5 bases from J, the junction contained 4 bases not matched to a gene. There are 15 residues in the CDR3. The CDR3: CASSDTGQGVETQYF. Written as DNA, the CDR3 is TGTGCCAGCAGTGACACGGGACAGGGGGTCGAGACCCAGTACTTC.

The V call is TRBV5-1, the J call TRBJ1-2, with D hard to call. The germline V gene encodes CDR1 SGHRS and CDR2 YFSETQ. There are 15 residues in the CDR3. Between the trimmed V and J ends, which lost 3 bases and 4 bases, there was a span of 16 bases. CDR3 protein: CASSSALTDLYGYTF. The CDR3 nucleotides read TGCGCCAGCAGCTCGGCCCTAACGGACCTCTATGGCTACACCTTC.

This clone was seen only a few times. The DNA of the CDR3 is TGTGCCAGCAGCGGCGGGGACATAGGTCAGCCCCAGCATTTT. Translated: CASSGGDIGQPQHF. V and J are TRBV5-5 and TRBJ1-5; possibly TRBD1 for D (6 bases). Germline V gene data show CDR1 as SGHKS and CDR2 as YYEKEE (reference sequence). V shed 4 bases and J shed 6 bases, with 14 bases lying between them. The CDR3 length is 14 residues.

This chain uses TRBV2 with TRBJ2-2; 7 nucleotides agree with TRBD2. This CDR3 comprises 15 residues. Per germline, CDR1 SNHLY and CDR2 FYNNEI. With 6 bases clipped from V and 2 bases from J, the junction kept 6 bases outside the gene matches. CDR3 coding DNA: TGTGCCAGCAGCCCGGGACTACCCAACACCGGGGAGCTGTTTTTT. Protein product: CASSPGLPNTGELFF. The entire variable domain, with the rest obtained from reference TRBV2 and TRBJ2-2, is as follows: EPEVTQTPSHQVTQMGQEVILRCVPISNHLYFYWYRQILGQKVEFLVSFYNNEISEKSEIFDDQFSVERPDGSNFTLKIRSTKLEDSAMYFCASSPGLPNTGELFFGEGSRLTVL.

This CDR3 reads CASSQDLLAKNIQYF. The CDR3 DNA reads TGCGCCAGCAGCCAAGACTTGCTGGCCAAAAACATTCAGTACTTC. The chain has TRBV4-1 and TRBJ2-4; no definite D call. The CDR3 is made up of 15 amino acids. The germline CDR1 and CDR2 sequences are MGHRA and YSYEKL. Trimming took off 0 bases at V and 1 base at J, with 7 bases between the two ends.

V and J are TRBV28 and TRBJ1-3; 10 nucleotides line up with TRBD1. The trim removed 6 bases at V and 4 bases at J, leaving 3 bases unmatched. CDR3 length equals 14 residues. The germline V gene encodes CDR1 MDHEN and CDR2 SYDVKM. The CDR3 DNA reads as TGTGCCAGCAGCCTGACAGGGGGCGGAAACACCATATATTTT. This gives the protein CASSLTGGGNTIYF.

V is TRBV6-6 and J is TRBJ1-1; D call uncertain. Trimming removed 1 base from V and 5 bases from J, with 14 bases in between. Germline V lookup: CDR1 MNHNY, CDR2 SVGAGI (reference sequence). The CDR3 is made up of 15 amino acids. Written as DNA, the CDR3 is TGTGCCAGCAGTTACTTATTACGGGCGGGGACTGAAGCTTTCTTT. It yields the protein CASSYLLRAGTEAFF.

This clone was seen a single time. V gene TRBV7-8 combines with J gene TRBJ2-7, with D possibly being TRBD1 or TRBD2 (6 bases each). Germline CDR1 SGHVS, CDR2 FQNEAQ. The CDR3 length is 16 residues. V lost 0 bases and J lost 1, with 13 bases in between. CDR3 amino acids: CASSLAEGGWSYEQYF. The CDR3 DNA is TGTGCCAGCAGCTTAGCTGAGGGGGGTTGGTCCTACGAGCAGTACTTC.

The V call is TRBV16, the J call TRBJ2-3; weak D call: TRBD2 (6 bases). V was cut by 6 bases and J by 11 bases, with 21 bases left in between. The length of the CDR3 is 14 residues. CDR1 is KGHSY, CDR2 FQNENV, per germline. The DNA of the CDR3 is TGTGCCAGCAGTCGCCTATCGGCCGAGGGAGGGCAGTATTTT. Translated, it gives CASSRLSAEGGQYF.

The chain employs TRBV5-6 and TRBJ2-6; D not resolved. Germline V gene sequence: CDR1 SGHDT, CDR2 YYEEEE. The CDR3 length is 15 residues. The V end was cut by 1 base, the J end by 4 bases, with 9 bases between. The CDR3 DNA follows: TGTGCCAGCAGCTTGATATCCCCCGGGGCCAACGTCCTGACTTTC. Amino acid sequence: CASSLISPGANVLTF. The whole variable domain, filled in from reference TRBV5-6 and TRBJ2-6, reads DAGVTQSPTHLIKTRGQQVTLRCSPKSGHDTVSWYQQALGQGPQFIFQYYEEEERQRGNFPDRFSGHQFPNYSSELNVNALLLGDSALYLCASSLISPGANVLTFGAGSRLTVL.

The rearrangement joins TRBV29-1 to TRBJ2-1; the match to TRBD1 covers 10 bases. The CDR3 is made up of 16 amino acids. Germline CDR1 reads SQVTM; CDR2 reads ANQGSEA. V gave up 3 bases and J gave up 3 bases; unmatched junction bases: 8. In nucleotides, the CDR3 is TGCAGCGTTGATAGAGGTCGGGACAGGGGCTACAATGAGCAGTTCTTC. This codes for CSVDRGRDRGYNEQFF.

This rearrangement joins TRBV10-3 to TRBJ1-2; TRBD1 matches at 7 bases. The length of the CDR3 is 13 residues. Germline trimming cut 6 bases from V and 2 bases from J; bases unmatched to any gene: 3. From germline, CDR1 is ENHRY and CDR2 SYGVKD. The CDR3 sequence: CAIRGTVNYGYTF. The CDR3 DNA reads TGTGCCATCAGAGGGACAGTAAACTATGGCTACACCTTC.